The source of this T cell receptor (beta chain) is a study of cytomegalovirus exposure and HLA in healthy donors. The V gene's germline CDR1 is KGHSH and CDR2 LQKENI. The CDR3 length is 14 residues. The V end was cut by 2 bases, the J end by 6 bases, with 10 bases between. Data came from immunoSEQ multiplex PCR; TCRdb stores just in-frame clones and leaves some out. The sample comprises some 170,000 clones, 84% of which are singletons, and more than 8.5% rests with the top ten. The donors were in the roughly 120-subject validation cohort; that cohort was separate from the approximately 700-subject first cohort.

This sequence originates from a man aged 25 to 40 in good health and CMV-seropositive. Sequenced material: PBMCs. This chain connects TRBV18 to TRBJ1-4; possible D gene TRBD1, 5 bases. CDR3 coding DNA: TGTGCCAGCTCACCAGGGGCAGGGTATGAAAAACTGTTTTTT. This encodes CASSPGAGYEKLFF.